The rows below give T cell receptor beta chains drawn from one sample of a study of tumor-infiltrating lymphocytes in oesophageal squamous cell carcinoma. MiXCR was run by TCRdb on the PCR reads, yielding one entry per CDR3 protein. The sample has 15,000 or so distinct CDR3 sequences, roughly 54% seen once. The source material was esophageal tumor tissue. The receptors come from a female donor with esophageal squamous cell carcinoma. The CDR3 runs from the conserved cysteine through the conserved F or W. Fields, in order: clone size, D gene, V gene, J gene, CDR3 DNA, CDR3 protein. A D gene is named only where the DNA matches it firmly. Part of the rows lack a size; the others show once, few, many or a class for expanded clones.

clone_size: many; d_call: TRBD2; v_call: TRBV19; j_call: TRBJ2-1; cdr3_nt: TGTGCCAGTAGTACCACTACTAGCGGGAGGGCCTATGAGCAGTTCTTC; cdr3_aa: CASSTTTSGRAYEQFF
clone_size: NA; d_call: NA; v_call: TRBV7-2; j_call: TRBJ2-5; cdr3_nt: TGTGCCAGCAGCTTAAATTTTGTGACTAGGGCCTACAATGAGCAGTACTTC; cdr3_aa: CASSLNFVTRAYNEQYF
clone_size: once; d_call: NA; v_call: TRBV7-3; j_call: TRBJ2-5; cdr3_nt: TGTGCCAGCAGCTTACCGAGGCAAGAGACCCAGTACTTC; cdr3_aa: CASSLPRQETQYF
clone_size: NA; d_call: TRBD2; v_call: TRBV6-1; j_call: TRBJ2-1; cdr3_nt: TGTGCCAGCAGTGAAGGGGCGGGAGGGCACAATGAGCAGTTCTTC; cdr3_aa: CASSEGAGGHNEQFF
clone_size: many; d_call: TRBD2; v_call: TRBV20-1; j_call: TRBJ2-5; cdr3_nt: TGCAGTCCCACTCCAGCGGGACTCCAAGAGACCCAGTACTTC; cdr3_aa: CSPTPAGLQETQYF
clone_size: few; d_call: TRBD1; v_call: TRBV7-9; j_call: TRBJ2-1; cdr3_nt: TGTGCCAGCAGCATGACAGGGAGCTCCTACAATGAGCAGTTCTTC; cdr3_aa: CASSMTGSSYNEQFF
clone_size: many; d_call: TRBD2; v_call: TRBV28; j_call: TRBJ2-1; cdr3_nt: TGCGCCAGCAGCTTGGGCGGGAGCACCTACAATGAGCAGTTCTTC; cdr3_aa: CASSLGGSTYNEQFF
clone_size: NA; d_call: NA; v_call: TRBV12-3/TRBV12-4; j_call: TRBJ2-7; cdr3_nt: TGTGCCAGCAGTTTTAAGGCGGGACGGACCTACGAGCAGTACTTC; cdr3_aa: CASSFKAGRTYEQYF
clone_size: NA; d_call: NA; v_call: TRBV28; j_call: TRBJ2-1; cdr3_nt: TGTGCCAGCAGTTCCGGGGGTCCCTACAATGAGCAGTTCTTC; cdr3_aa: CASSSGGPYNEQFF
clone_size: NA; d_call: TRBD1; v_call: TRBV6-2/TRBV6-3; j_call: TRBJ1-2; cdr3_nt: TGTGCCAGCAGTGTGACAGGGTCGGGGATCTATGGCTACACCTTC; cdr3_aa: CASSVTGSGIYGYTF
clone_size: many; d_call: TRBD2; v_call: TRBV6-6; j_call: TRBJ2-3; cdr3_nt: TGTGCCAGCAGTTACAGGAGCGGGAGGGCCACAGATACGCAGTATTTT; cdr3_aa: CASSYRSGRATDTQYF
clone_size: many; d_call: TRBD2; v_call: TRBV5-1; j_call: TRBJ2-5; cdr3_nt: TGCGCCAGCAGCTTGGGGACTAGCGCAAAGACCCAGTACTTC; cdr3_aa: CASSLGTSAKTQYF
clone_size: few; d_call: TRBD2; v_call: TRBV7-8; j_call: TRBJ2-6; cdr3_nt: TGTGCCAGCAGCGTAGGATGGACTAGCGGGACCCGCTCTGGGGCCAACGTCCTGACTTTC; cdr3_aa: CASSVGWTSGTRSGANVLTF
clone_size: NA; d_call: NA; v_call: TRBV7-6; j_call: TRBJ2-5; cdr3_nt: TGTGCTAGCAGCGGGACAGGTGGAGAGACCCAGTACTTC; cdr3_aa: CASSGTGGETQYF
clone_size: NA; d_call: NA; v_call: TRBV5-5; j_call: TRBJ1-1; cdr3_nt: TGTGCCAGCAGCTTGAATCGAGGGGGCACTGAAGCTTTCTTT; cdr3_aa: CASSLNRGGTEAFF
clone_size: NA; d_call: TRBD2; v_call: TRBV6-2/TRBV6-3; j_call: TRBJ2-5; cdr3_nt: TGTGCCAGCAGTTGGGTGACTAGCGGGATGGGGGAGACCCAGTACTTC; cdr3_aa: CASSWVTSGMGETQYF
clone_size: NA; d_call: NA; v_call: TRBV7-2; j_call: TRBJ2-7; cdr3_nt: TGTGCCAGCAGCTTAGAAGGGTATCCTTCCTACGAGCAGTACTTC; cdr3_aa: CASSLEGYPSYEQYF
clone_size: NA; d_call: NA; v_call: TRBV12-5; j_call: TRBJ2-5; cdr3_nt: TGTGCTAGTGGTTCGTACGGGACCCAGTACTTC; cdr3_aa: CASGSYGTQYF
clone_size: NA; d_call: TRBD1; v_call: TRBV6-6; j_call: TRBJ1-1; cdr3_nt: TGTGCCAGCAGTTCGGGACAGGGGATAGTGAACACTGAAGCTTTCTTT; cdr3_aa: CASSSGQGIVNTEAFF
clone_size: few; d_call: NA; v_call: TRBV7-2; j_call: TRBJ2-3; cdr3_nt: TGTGCCAGCAGCTTAGACGGAGGCCCAGATACGCAGTATTTT; cdr3_aa: CASSLDGGPDTQYF
clone_size: NA; d_call: TRBD2; v_call: TRBV11-3; j_call: TRBJ2-1; cdr3_nt: TGTGCCAGCAGCTTAGGTCGTAGCGGGAGAGGCAGCAATGAGCAGTTCTTC; cdr3_aa: CASSLGRSGRGSNEQFF
clone_size: NA; d_call: TRBD1; v_call: TRBV9; j_call: TRBJ1-2; cdr3_nt: TGTGCCAGCAGCGTAGATAACAGGGGGGCTGGCTACACCTTC; cdr3_aa: CASSVDNRGAGYTF
clone_size: NA; d_call: NA; v_call: TRBV12-3/TRBV12-4; j_call: TRBJ1-3; cdr3_nt: TGTGCCAGCAGTTTAGAGGTGGCCCTGGGAAACACCATATATTTT; cdr3_aa: CASSLEVALGNTIYF
clone_size: NA; d_call: NA; v_call: TRBV7-2; j_call: TRBJ2-7; cdr3_nt: TGTGCCAGCAGCCTCGACGGAAGCTCCTACAATGAGCAGTACTTC; cdr3_aa: CASSLDGSSYNEQYF
clone_size: NA; d_call: TRBD1; v_call: TRBV5-1; j_call: TRBJ1-2; cdr3_nt: TGCGCCAGCAGCAAGGGACAGCAGCAGGGCTACACCTTC; cdr3_aa: CASSKGQQQGYTF
clone_size: NA; d_call: TRBD2; v_call: TRBV11-3; j_call: TRBJ2-1; cdr3_nt: TGTGCCAGCAACTCGGGGGGAATGGATGAGCAGTTCTTC; cdr3_aa: CASNSGGMDEQFF